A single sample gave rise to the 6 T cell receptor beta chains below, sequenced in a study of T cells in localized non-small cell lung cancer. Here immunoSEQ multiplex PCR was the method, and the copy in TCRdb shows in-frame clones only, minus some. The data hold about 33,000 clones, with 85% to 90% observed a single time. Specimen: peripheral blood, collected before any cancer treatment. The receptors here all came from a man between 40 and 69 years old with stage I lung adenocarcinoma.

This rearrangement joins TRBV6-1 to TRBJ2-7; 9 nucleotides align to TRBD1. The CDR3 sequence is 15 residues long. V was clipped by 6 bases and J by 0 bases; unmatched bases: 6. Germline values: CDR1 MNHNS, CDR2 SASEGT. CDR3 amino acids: CASSSRQGVSYEQYF. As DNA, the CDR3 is TGTGCCAGCAGCTCCCGACAGGGGGTCTCCTACGAGCAGTACTTC.

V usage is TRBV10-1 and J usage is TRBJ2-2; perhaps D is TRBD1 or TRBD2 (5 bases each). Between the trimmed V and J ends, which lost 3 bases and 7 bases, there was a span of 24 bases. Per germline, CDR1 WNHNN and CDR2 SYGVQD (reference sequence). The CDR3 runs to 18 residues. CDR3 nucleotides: TGCGCCAGCAGTGAAGACTGGGGCCGGACTGGAAGCGGCGGGGAGCTGTTTTTT. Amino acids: CASSEDWGRTGSGGELFF.

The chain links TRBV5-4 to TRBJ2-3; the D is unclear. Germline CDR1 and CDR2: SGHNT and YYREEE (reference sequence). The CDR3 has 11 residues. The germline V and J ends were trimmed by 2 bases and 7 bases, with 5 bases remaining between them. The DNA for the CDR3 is TGTGCCAGCAGCTTCGGTTATACGCAGTATTTT. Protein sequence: CASSFGYTQYF. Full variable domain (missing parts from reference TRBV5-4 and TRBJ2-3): ETGVTQSPTHLIKTRGQQVTLRCSSQSGHNTVSWYQQALGQGPQFIFQYYREEENGRGNFPPRFSGLQFPNYSSELNVNALELDDSALYLCASSFGYTQYFGPGTRLTVL.

The CDR3 DNA is TGTGCCAGCAGCCGAGACAGCACAGATACGCAGTATTTT. The encoded protein is CASSRDSTDTQYF. V is TRBV9 and J is TRBJ2-3, with D uncertain. V was shortened by 4 bases and J by 0 bases, with 6 bases between the two germline ends. Germline CDR1 is SGDLS and CDR2 is YYNGEE. The CDR3 runs 13 residues.

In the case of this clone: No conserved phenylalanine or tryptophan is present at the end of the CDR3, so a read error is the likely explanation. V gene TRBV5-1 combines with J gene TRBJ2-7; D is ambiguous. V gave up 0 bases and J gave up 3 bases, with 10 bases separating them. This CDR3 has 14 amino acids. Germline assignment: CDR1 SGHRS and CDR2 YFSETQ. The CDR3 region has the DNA TGCGCCAGCAGCTTGGAATCCACCAACTACGAGCAGTACCTC. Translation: CASSLESTNYEQYL.

As DNA, the CDR3 is TGTGCCAGCAGTTCGAGGTCACCATACTCTGGAAACACCATATATTTT. Amino acids: CASSSRSPYSGNTIYF. The chain combines TRBV27 with TRBJ1-3; D is ambiguous. Between the trimmed V and J ends, which lost 4 bases and 0 bases, there was a span of 13 bases. The CDR3 runs to 16 residues. CDR1 and CDR2 (germline): MNHEY, SMNVEV (reference sequence).